What follows are 21 T cell receptor beta chains derived from one specimen sequenced in a study of blood T cell repertoires in COVID-19. Produced via immunoSEQ multiplex PCR; TCRdb's table is partial and in-frame only. The sample consists of fewer than 120,000 clones, under 75% of them appearing once. The sequencing sample was made of peripheral blood. The receptors come from a woman in her fifties or sixties with acute or convalescent COVID-19.

The V gene is TRBV27, the J gene TRBJ1-2; TRBD1 aligns across 9 bases. V lost 4 bases, J lost 5 bases, and 5 bases stayed unmatched. The CDR3 runs 14 residues. Germline assignment: CDR1 MNHEY and CDR2 SMNVEV (reference sequence). CDR3 in amino acids: CASSSSDRGYGYTF. In DNA form, the CDR3 reads TGTGCCAGCAGTTCCTCCGACAGGGGGTATGGCTACACCTTC.

The rearrangement uses TRBV5-1 and TRBJ1-6; D possibly corresponds to TRBD1 (6 bases). Trimming pared 1 base from V and 4 bases from J, leaving 12 bases between. Germline V gene sequence: CDR1 SGHRS, CDR2 YFSETQ. The CDR3 sequence is 16 residues long. The CDR3 nucleotides read TGCGCCAGCAGCTTGAGGGGGATTCAGTATAATTCACCCCTCCACTTT. It specifies CASSLRGIQYNSPLHF. The variable domain in full, completed from reference TRBV5-1 and TRBJ1-6, reads KAGVTQTPRYLIKTRGQQVTLSCSPISGHRSVSWYQQTPGQGLQFLFEYFSETQRNKGNFPGRFSGRQFSNSRSEMNVSTLELGDSALYLCASSLRGIQYNSPLHFGNGTRLTVT.

CDR3 region: CASSSRPGSPLHF. CDR3 in DNA: TGTGCCAGCAGTTCCCGCCCGGGTTCACCCCTCCACTTT. This chain links TRBV25-1 with TRBJ1-6; D gene ambiguous. V shed 5 bases and J shed 9 bases, with 11 bases lying between them. Looked up from germline, CDR1 is MGHDK and CDR2 is SYGVNS. This CDR3 has 13 residues.

This clone has only a few counts. The chain joins TRBV9 to TRBJ2-1; 11 bases agree with TRBD2. CDR1 and CDR2 (germline): SGDLS, YYNGEE. The CDR3 extends over 13 amino acids. V trimming: 0 bases; J trimming: 12 bases; junction bases outside the gene matches: 2. CDR3 sequence: CASSVVAGGPQFF. The CDR3 region has the DNA TGTGCCAGCAGCGTAGTAGCGGGGGGGCCGCAGTTCTTC.

The V gene is TRBV12-3 or TRBV12-4, the J gene TRBJ1-5, with D unresolved. The CDR3 consists of 13 residues. V was trimmed by 3 bases and J by 5 bases, leaving 8 bases between them. The CDR3 reads CASSFGIHQPQHF. CDR3 DNA sequence: TGTGCCAGCAGTTTTGGCATCCATCAGCCCCAGCATTTT.

The chain has TRBV6-5 and TRBJ1-3; a possible D gene is TRBD1 (6 bases). The germline V gene encodes CDR1 MNHEY and CDR2 SVGAGI. V lost 8 bases and J lost 0, with 8 bases in between. This CDR3 comprises 13 residues. CDR3 bases: TGTGCCAGCCAGGGGAGCTCTGGAAACACCATATATTTT. Protein product: CASQGSSGNTIYF.

The chain carries TRBV11-3 and TRBJ2-2; D is uncertain. Germline assignment: CDR1 SGHNT and CDR2 YENEEA. V was pared by 1 base and J by 0 bases, with 9 bases between. This CDR3 has 16 amino acids. The CDR3 DNA follows: TGTGCCAGCAGCTTAGGGAGCTCTACGAACACCGGGGAGCTGTTTTTT. It specifies CASSLGSSTNTGELFF.

The chain carries TRBV6-2 or TRBV6-3 and TRBJ1-3; no clear D gene. V was shortened by 2 bases and J by 2 bases, with 4 bases between the two germline ends. This CDR3 is built from 13 residues. Germline V gene sequence: CDR1 MNHEY, CDR2 SVGEGT. The CDR3 here is CASSYLTGNTIYF. DNA for the CDR3: TGTGCCAGCAGTTACCTTACTGGAAACACCATATATTTT.

The chain carries TRBV11-2 and TRBJ2-7, with a weak D call TRBD2 (5 bases). V lost 5 bases, J lost 4 bases, and 12 bases lay in between. The CDR3 has 13 amino acids. Germline loops: CDR1 SGHAT, CDR2 FQNNGV. CDR3 in DNA: TGTGCCAGCAGCGCCACTGAGGGTTACGAGCAGTACTTC. It specifies CASSATEGYEQYF.

The chain recombines TRBV5-5 with TRBJ1-2; D is ambiguous. This CDR3 is built from 14 residues. CDR1 is SGHKS and CDR2 is YYEKEE in the germline V gene (reference sequence). V was pared by 0 bases and J by 1 base, with 7 bases between. The CDR3 protein is CASSLGTGNYGYTF. The CDR3 nucleotides are TGTGCCAGCAGCTTGGGAACGGGTAACTATGGCTACACCTTC.

The V gene is TRBV27, the J gene TRBJ1-1; D not resolved. CDR3 length: 15 amino acids. CDR1 and CDR2 (germline): MNHEY, SMNVEV (reference sequence). V lost 8 bases and J 1 base, leaving 17 bases between the germline ends. CDR3 sequence: CASSPTGFGNTEAFF. The CDR3 nucleotides are TGTGCCAGCTCCCCCACGGGATTCGGGAACACTGAAGCTTTCTTT.

With respect to this clone: Sequence at one end of the junction differs from germline and may be a read error. This chain connects TRBV24-1 to TRBJ2-7, with D possibly matching TRBD1 (6 bases). The CDR3 runs 15 residues. Germline CDR1 KGHDR, CDR2 SFDVKD. The CDR3 spells CATSGLGARTYEQYF. The DNA for the CDR3 is TGTGCCACCAGTGGTTTGGGGGCGCGTACCTACGAGCAGTACTTC.

The chain employs TRBV6-1 and TRBJ1-2; 8 bases fit TRBD1. The CDR3 is made up of 16 amino acids. Germline lookup yields CDR1 MNHNS and CDR2 SASEGT. V was pared by 4 bases and J by 1 base, with 8 bases of the junction left unmatched. DNA for the CDR3: TGTGCCAGCAGTGTAGGGACAGGAGTGAATAACTATGGCTACACCTTC. It encodes CASSVGTGVNNYGYTF.

This clone was detected a few times. At one end, the junction sequence differs from germline, possibly due to a read error. The chain couples TRBV5-6 to TRBJ1-1, with D perhaps TRBD1 (5 bases). CDR3 length: 14 residues. Germline V gene sequence: CDR1 SGHDT, CDR2 YYEEEE. CDR3 in DNA: TGTGCCAGCAGTTTGGGGCGGAAGAACACTGAAGCTTTCTTT. Protein product: CASSLGRKNTEAFF.

V usage is TRBV9 and J usage is TRBJ1-1, with a possible D match to TRBD1 (6 bases). The CDR3 is made up of 12 amino acids. Trimming took off 3 bases at V and 7 bases at J, with 10 bases between the two ends. CDR1 SGDLS and CDR2 YYNGEE come from the germline V gene. The CDR3 DNA reads TGTGCCAGCAGCGAACAGGGTTATGAAGCTTTCTTT. Its protein product is CASSEQGYEAFF. The entire variable domain, with the rest obtained from reference TRBV9 and TRBJ1-1, is as follows: DSGVTQTPKHLITATGQRVTLRCSPRSGDLSVYWYQQSLDQGLQFLIQYYNGEERAKGNILERFSAQQFPDLHSELNLSSLELGDSALYFCASSEQGYEAFFGQGTRLTVV.

V gene TRBV6-2 or TRBV6-3 combines with J gene TRBJ2-7; 8 nucleotides agree with TRBD2. The CDR3 totals 13 residues. Trimming took 5 bases from V and 3 from J; bases not matched to a gene: 3. The V gene's germline CDR1 is MNHEY and CDR2 SVGEGT. Here the CDR3 DNA reads TGTGCCAGCAGTCGGGGGGGCTTCTACGAGCAGTACTTC. Amino acid sequence: CASSRGGFYEQYF.

The rearrangement uses TRBV24-1 and TRBJ1-1; TRBD1 aligns across 10 bases. J was trimmed by 6 bases and V by 6 bases; bases with no gene match: 6. The V gene's germline CDR1 is KGHDR and CDR2 SFDVKD. The CDR3 totals 14 residues. CDR3 loop: CATSPPGQGAEAFF. CDR3 DNA: TGTGCCACCAGTCCTCCCGGACAGGGGGCTGAAGCTTTCTTT.

The chain links TRBV7-2 to TRBJ1-2; the D gene is possibly TRBD1 (5 bases). The CDR3 is 12 amino acids. Per the germline V gene, CDR1 is SGHTA and CDR2 is FQGNSA. With 4 bases removed from V and 7 bases from J, the gap between germline ends came to 10 bases. The CDR3, as DNA: TGTGCCAGCAGCTCCGGGGACTTTGGCTACACCTTC. This encodes CASSSGDFGYTF.

The chain joins TRBV5-6 to TRBJ1-5; 8 positions match TRBD1. In germline, CDR1 is SGHDT, CDR2 YYEEEE. The CDR3 loop spans 15 amino acids. V dropped 4 bases and J dropped 0; count of bases not matched to a gene: 3. The CDR3 sequence: CASSTGQASNQPQHF. The CDR3 nucleotides read TGTGCCAGCAGCACGGGACAGGCTAGCAATCAGCCCCAGCATTTT.

This sequence joins TRBV19 and TRBJ1-2; 7 bases agree with TRBD1. CDR3 length: 12 residues. Germline CDR1 is LNHDA and CDR2 is SQIVND (reference sequence). The V and J ends lost 5 bases and 13 bases, in that order; junction bases with no gene match: 10. In DNA form, the CDR3 reads TGTGCCAGTAGTCCTCAGACAGGGCTTCGCACCTTC. Protein: CASSPQTGLRTF.

The V call is TRBV4-1, the J call TRBJ1-1; 9 bases match TRBD1. This CDR3 contains 17 residues. V trimming: 4 bases; J trimming: 0 bases; junction bases outside the gene matches: 9. Germline lookup yields CDR1 MGHRA and CDR2 YSYEKL. In DNA form, the CDR3 reads TGCGCCAGCAGCCGATCGGGACAGGGAGGGTTGAACACTGAAGCTTTCTTT. The encoded protein is CASSRSGQGGLNTEAFF.